Listed below are T cell receptor beta chains from one sample, sequenced in a study of cytomegalovirus exposure and HLA in healthy donors. Measured with immunoSEQ multiplex PCR; TCRdb has only the in-frame clones, and not every one. Here the sample spans about 110,000 clones, 70% to 75% being singletons. Material for sequencing was PBMCs. The receptors shown here come from a female donor in good health and CMV-seronegative. CDR3s include the opening cysteine and the closing phenylalanine or tryptophan. The D gene is left open where the match is weak. Not all rows give a size; the values are once, few, many and, for expanded clones, a class.

d_call j_call clone_size v_call cdr3_nt cdr3_aa
NA TRBJ2-1 NA TRBV7-2 TGTGCCAGCAGCCCTTGGGCTAGCCTCAATGAGCAGTTCTTC CASSPWASLNEQFF
TRBD2 TRBJ2-7 few TRBV27 TGTGCCAGCGGGACTAGCGGAACCTCCTACGAGCAGTACTTC CASGTSGTSYEQYF
NA TRBJ2-7 few TRBV7-3 TGTGCCACCCTCACCCCCGGGGAGGCACCCTACGAGCAGTACTTC CATLTPGEAPYEQYF
TRBD2 TRBJ2-5 NA TRBV27 TGTGCCAGCAGTTTATGCACCCACACTAGCGGGAGGGCCCAAGAGACCCAGTACTTC CASSLCTHTSGRAQETQYF
TRBD1 TRBJ1-4 NA TRBV28 TGTGCCAGCCACGACAGGGGTTTGGAAAAACTGTTTTTT CASHDRGLEKLFF
NA TRBJ1-6 NA TRBV4-3 TGCGCCAGCAGCCAAGATTCCTCAGGGGTGGGTTCACCCCTCCACTTT CASSQDSSGVGSPLHF
NA TRBJ1-1 NA TRBV6-1 TGTGCCAGCAGGGGACAACGTAAGGTCAACACTGAAGCTTTCTTT CASRGQRKVNTEAFF
NA TRBJ1-2 NA TRBV25-1 TGTGCCAGCAGTGAAGGTAACCGAGGCTCCTATGGCTACACCTTC CASSEGNRGSYGYTF
TRBD1 TRBJ2-2 once TRBV7-9 TGTGCCAGCAGAGGAGAGACAGGGGCAGGGACCGGGGAGCTGTTTTTT CASRGETGAGTGELFF
TRBD2 TRBJ2-7 NA TRBV7-2 TGTGCCAGCAGTCAGCTAGCGGGGAACTACGAGCAGTACTTC CASSQLAGNYEQYF
NA TRBJ2-3 once TRBV2 TGTGCCAGCAGTGACCCGGGGAACACAGATACGCAGTATTTT CASSDPGNTDTQYF
NA TRBJ2-7 NA TRBV5-1 TGCGCCAGCAGAGGCGGGTTTGGCTACGAGCAGTACTTC CASRGGFGYEQYF
TRBD2 TRBJ2-2 NA TRBV10-3 TGTGCCATCACTCCGACTAGCCCCCAATACACCGGGGAGCTGTTTTTT CAITPTSPQYTGELFF
NA TRBJ1-1 NA TRBV18 TGTGCCAGCTCAATAAGACAGGCGGCTGCAGATACTGAAGCTTTCTTT CASSIRQAAADTEAFF
NA TRBJ2-7 NA TRBV11-3 TGTGCCAGCAGGCCGAACCGGGGGAACGAGCAGTACTTC CASRPNRGNEQYF
NA TRBJ2-5 once TRBV2 TGTGCCAGCAGTGAGCCCCGAGGGGAGACCCAGTACTTC CASSEPRGETQYF
NA TRBJ2-7 NA TRBV7-9 TGTGCCAGCAGCTCCGGGACTGCCAACGAGCAGTACTTC CASSSGTANEQYF
NA TRBJ2-5 NA TRBV10-3 TGTGCCATCAAGGAGGGGAGTCCCGGGCCCCCTGGGGAGACCCAGTACTTC CAIKEGSPGPPGETQYF
TRBD1 TRBJ1-2 few TRBV4-1 TGCGCCAGCAGCCAAGGGACAGGGCCAGGAGGCTACACCTTC CASSQGTGPGGYTF
NA TRBJ2-3 few TRBV5-5 TGTGCCAGCAGCCTAAGACAGGACGCCGCATCGGATACGCAGTATTTT CASSLRQDAASDTQYF
TRBD1 TRBJ1-1 few TRBV18 TGTGCCAGCTCACTACAGGGGATGAACACTGAAGCTTTCTTT CASSLQGMNTEAFF
TRBD1 TRBJ1-5 NA TRBV2 TGTGCCAGCAGTACCTCAGGGGGTGGCAGTCAGCCCCAGCATTTT CASSTSGGGSQPQHF
NA TRBJ2-3 NA TRBV19 TGTGCCAGTAGCCTAGACAGAGACCCTAGCACAGATACGCAGTATTTT CASSLDRDPSTDTQYF
NA TRBJ2-2 NA TRBV28 TGTGCCAGCAGCCTCACCGGGGAGCTGTTTTTT CASSLTGELFF
TRBD2 TRBJ2-3 NA TRBV19 TGTGCCAGTAGTATGGGGTCGGGAGGACCCACAGATACGCAGTATTTT CASSMGSGGPTDTQYF
NA TRBJ2-7 few TRBV9 TGTGCCAGCAGCGTAGGAGGGAGCTCCTACGAGCAGTACTTC CASSVGGSSYEQYF
TRBD1 TRBJ2-5 NA TRBV30 TGTGCCTGGAGTGTAGGGACAGGGACAGAGACCCAGTACTTC CAWSVGTGTETQYF
NA TRBJ2-1 few TRBV4-1 TGCGCCAGCAGCCAAGACCACAGCCTTGAGCAGTTCTTC CASSQDHSLEQFF
TRBD1 TRBJ2-7 NA TRBV29-1 TGCAGCGTGGGGTTGACAGGGGGCTCCTACGAGCAGTACTTC CSVGLTGGSYEQYF
NA TRBJ1-1 NA TRBV7-3 TGTGCCAGCAGCTTACTACAGGGCTCTGAAGCTTTCTTT CASSLLQGSEAFF
TRBD1 TRBJ2-7 once TRBV19 TGTGCCAGTAGTATTGGACAGGGGCACTACGAGCAGTACTTC CASSIGQGHYEQYF
TRBD2 TRBJ2-5 once TRBV4-1 TGCGCCAGCAGCCAAGAGGGACTAGCTGTAGAGACCCAGTACTTC CASSQEGLAVETQYF
TRBD2 TRBJ2-1 NA TRBV27 TGTGCCAGCAGTTTATCATCCATATTTACTAGCGGGAGGAGGTATGAGCAGTTCTTC CASSLSSIFTSGRRYEQFF